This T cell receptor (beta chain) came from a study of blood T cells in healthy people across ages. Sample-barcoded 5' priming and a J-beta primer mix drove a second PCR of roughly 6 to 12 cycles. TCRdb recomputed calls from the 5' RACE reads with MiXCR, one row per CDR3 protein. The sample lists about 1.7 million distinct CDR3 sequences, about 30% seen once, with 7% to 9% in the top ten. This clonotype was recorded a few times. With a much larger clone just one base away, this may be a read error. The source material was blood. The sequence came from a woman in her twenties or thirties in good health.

Here the CDR3 DNA reads TGCGGTGCTCCAGACAGGAGGGAGCAGTTCTTC. Protein product: CGAPDRREQFF. The chain is built from TRBV20-1 and TRBJ2-1, with a tentative D call TRBD1 (6 bases). The CDR3 has 11 residues. Germline values: CDR1 DFQATT, CDR2 SNEGSKA (reference sequence).